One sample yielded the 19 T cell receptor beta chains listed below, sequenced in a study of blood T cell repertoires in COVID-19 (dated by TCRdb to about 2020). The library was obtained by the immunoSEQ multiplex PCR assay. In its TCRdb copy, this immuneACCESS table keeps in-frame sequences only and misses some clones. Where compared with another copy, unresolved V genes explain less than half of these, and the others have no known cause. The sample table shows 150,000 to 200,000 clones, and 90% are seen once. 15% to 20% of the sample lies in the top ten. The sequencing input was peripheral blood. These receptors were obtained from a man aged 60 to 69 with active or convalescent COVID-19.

CDR3 in DNA: TGTGCCAGCAGTTACCGACAGGGTTACGAGCAGTACTTC. This gives the protein CASSYRQGYEQYF. This chain connects TRBV6-5 to TRBJ2-7, with 7 bases matching TRBD1. Germline V gene sequence: CDR1 MNHEY, CDR2 SVGAGI. J gave up 4 bases and V 2 bases, and 2 bases lay outside the gene matches. The CDR3 has 13 amino acids.

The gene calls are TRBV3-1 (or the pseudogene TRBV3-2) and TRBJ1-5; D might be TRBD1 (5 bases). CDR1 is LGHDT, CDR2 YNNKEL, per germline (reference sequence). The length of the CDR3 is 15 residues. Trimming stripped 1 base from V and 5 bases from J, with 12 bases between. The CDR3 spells CASSQGQGGHQPQHF. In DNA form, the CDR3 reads TGTGCCAGCAGCCAAGGGCAGGGAGGCCATCAGCCCCAGCATTTT.

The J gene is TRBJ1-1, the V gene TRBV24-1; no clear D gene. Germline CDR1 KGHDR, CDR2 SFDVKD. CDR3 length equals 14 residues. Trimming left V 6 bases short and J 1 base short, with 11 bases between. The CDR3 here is CATSPLQENTEAFF. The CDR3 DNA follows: TGTGCCACCAGTCCCCTTCAGGAGAACACTGAAGCTTTCTTT.

The CDR3 DNA reads TGTGCCAGCTCACCGCTCGGACAGGGGGCTTTCACAGATACGCAGTATTTT. Translating it yields CASSPLGQGAFTDTQYF. This chain connects TRBV18 to TRBJ2-3, with TRBD1 matching over 11 bases. J was trimmed by 2 bases and V by 3 bases; bases with no gene match: 7. The CDR3 spans 17 residues. Germline CDR1 reads KGHSH; CDR2 reads LQKENI.

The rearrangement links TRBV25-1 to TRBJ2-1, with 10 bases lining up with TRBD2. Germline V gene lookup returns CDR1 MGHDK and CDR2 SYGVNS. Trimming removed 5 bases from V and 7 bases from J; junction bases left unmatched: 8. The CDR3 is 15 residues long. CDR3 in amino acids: CASSPLTSGTNEQFF. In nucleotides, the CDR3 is TGTGCCAGCAGTCCCCTTACTAGCGGGACTAATGAGCAGTTCTTC. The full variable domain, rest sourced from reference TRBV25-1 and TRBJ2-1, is EADIYQTPRYLVIGTGKKITLECSQTMGHDKMYWYQQDPGMELHLIHYSYGVNSTEKGDLSSESTVSRIRTEHFPLTLESARPSHTSQYLCASSPLTSGTNEQFFGPGTRLTVL.

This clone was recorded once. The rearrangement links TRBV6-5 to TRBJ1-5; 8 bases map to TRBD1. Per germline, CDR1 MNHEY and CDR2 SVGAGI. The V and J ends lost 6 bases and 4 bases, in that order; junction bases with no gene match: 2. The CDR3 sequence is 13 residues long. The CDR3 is CASRDRVNQPQHF. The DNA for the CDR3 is TGTGCCAGCAGGGACAGGGTAAATCAGCCCCAGCATTTT.

CDR3 DNA: TGCGCCAGCAGCTCACAGGTGGGGGGCTCTGGAAACACCATATATTTT. This gives the protein CASSSQVGGSGNTIYF. The chain has TRBV5-1 and TRBJ1-3, with D perhaps TRBD1 (5 bases). Deletions cut 3 bases from V and 0 bases from J, with 13 bases between. The germline gives CDR1 SGHRS, CDR2 YFSETQ. CDR3 length: 16 amino acids.

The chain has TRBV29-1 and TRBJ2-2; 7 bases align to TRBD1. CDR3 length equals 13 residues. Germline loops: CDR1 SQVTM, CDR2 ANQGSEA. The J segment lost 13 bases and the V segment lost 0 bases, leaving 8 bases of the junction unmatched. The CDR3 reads CSVEDWTGGGLFF. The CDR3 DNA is TGCAGCGTTGAAGATTGGACAGGAGGAGGGCTGTTTTTT.

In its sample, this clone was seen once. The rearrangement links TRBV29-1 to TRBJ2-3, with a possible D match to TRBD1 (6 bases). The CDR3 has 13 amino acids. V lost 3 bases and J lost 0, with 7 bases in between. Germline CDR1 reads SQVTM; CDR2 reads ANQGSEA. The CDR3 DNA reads TGCAGCGTTGAGGGACAAAGCACAGATACGCAGTATTTT. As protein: CSVEGQSTDTQYF.

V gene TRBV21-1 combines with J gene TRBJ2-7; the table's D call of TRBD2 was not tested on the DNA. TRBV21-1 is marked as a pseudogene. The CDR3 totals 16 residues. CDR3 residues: CASSKGIAGGSYEQYF. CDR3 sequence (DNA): TGTGCCAGCAGCAAAGGGATAGCGGGAGGCTCCTACGAGCAGTACTTC.

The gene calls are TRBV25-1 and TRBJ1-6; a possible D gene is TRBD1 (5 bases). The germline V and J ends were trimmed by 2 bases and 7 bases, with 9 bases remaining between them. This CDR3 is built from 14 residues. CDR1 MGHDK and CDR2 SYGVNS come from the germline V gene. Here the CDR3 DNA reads TGTGCCAGCAGTGAAACAGGTGGGAATTCACCCCTCCACTTT. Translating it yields CASSETGGNSPLHF.

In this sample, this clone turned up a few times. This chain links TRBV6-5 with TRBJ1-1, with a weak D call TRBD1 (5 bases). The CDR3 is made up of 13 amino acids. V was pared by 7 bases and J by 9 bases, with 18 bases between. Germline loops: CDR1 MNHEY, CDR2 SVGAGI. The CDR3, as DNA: TGTGCCAGCAAAAGAACAGGCTCATGGAAAGCTTTCTTT. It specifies CASKRTGSWKAFF.

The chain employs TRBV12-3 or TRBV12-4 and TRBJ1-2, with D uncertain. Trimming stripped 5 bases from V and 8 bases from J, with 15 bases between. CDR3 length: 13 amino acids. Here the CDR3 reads CASSLTKNRGYTF. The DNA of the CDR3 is TGTGCCAGCAGTCTCACTAAGAATAGGGGCTACACCTTC.

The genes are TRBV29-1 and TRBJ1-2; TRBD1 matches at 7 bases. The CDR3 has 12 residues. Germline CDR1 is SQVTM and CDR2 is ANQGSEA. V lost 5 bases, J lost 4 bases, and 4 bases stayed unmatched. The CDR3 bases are TGCAGCGTTACCGGGACAGTCTATGGCTACACCTTC. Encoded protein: CSVTGTVYGYTF.

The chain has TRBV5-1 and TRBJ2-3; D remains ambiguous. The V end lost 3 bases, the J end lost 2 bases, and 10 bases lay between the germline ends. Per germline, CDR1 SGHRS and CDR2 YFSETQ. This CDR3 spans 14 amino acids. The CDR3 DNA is TGCGCCAGCAGCTCCTTTAGACTCACAGATACGCAGTATTTT. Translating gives CASSSFRLTDTQYF.

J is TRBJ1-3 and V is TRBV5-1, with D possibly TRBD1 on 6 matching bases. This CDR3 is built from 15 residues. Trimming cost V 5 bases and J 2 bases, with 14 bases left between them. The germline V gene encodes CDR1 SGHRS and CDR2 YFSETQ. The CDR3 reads CASSLTGGTGNTIYF. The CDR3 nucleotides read TGCGCCAGCAGTCTGACAGGAGGAACTGGAAACACCATATATTTT.

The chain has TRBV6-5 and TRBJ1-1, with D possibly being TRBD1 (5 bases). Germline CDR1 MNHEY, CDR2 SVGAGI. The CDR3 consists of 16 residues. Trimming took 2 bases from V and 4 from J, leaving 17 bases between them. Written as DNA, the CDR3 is TGTGCCAGCAGTTACGGGAACCGACAGAGGCGCACTGAAGCTTTCTTT. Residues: CASSYGNRQRRTEAFF.

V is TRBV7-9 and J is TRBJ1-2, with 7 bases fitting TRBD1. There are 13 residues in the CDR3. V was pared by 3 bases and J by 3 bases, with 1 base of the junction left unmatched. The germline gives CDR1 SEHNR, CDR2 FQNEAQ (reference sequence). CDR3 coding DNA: TGTGCCAGCAGCTTTGGGACAGACTATGGCTACACCTTC. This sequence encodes CASSFGTDYGYTF.

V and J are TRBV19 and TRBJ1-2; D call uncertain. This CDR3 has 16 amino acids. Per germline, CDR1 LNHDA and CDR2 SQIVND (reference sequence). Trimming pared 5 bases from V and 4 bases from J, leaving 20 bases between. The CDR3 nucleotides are TGTGCCAGTAGTCCCCGGGGTGGGTCACAATCCTATGGCTACACCTTC. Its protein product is CASSPRGGSQSYGYTF.